This T cell receptor (beta chain) was sequenced for a study of T-cell memory formation after mild COVID-19. Notes on this clonotype: Its antigen is undetermined.

5'RACE, which relied on constant-segment primers, yielded TCR alpha and TCR beta cDNA libraries carrying sample barcodes and UMIs. TCRdb re-derived calls from the 5' RACE reads in MiXCR, one entry per CDR3 protein. The sample lists about 150,000 distinct CDR3 sequences, approximately 15% occurring once. Overall study findings and caveats: Of the contracting clones, CD4+ ones lay mainly in CM and EM, and CD8+ ones in EMRA.

Source material: PBMCs or a T cell subset sorted from them (not recorded which). The TCR comes from an adult woman who had mild COVID-19 (a few samples of this study predate the infection). Cell type and time point are not known.

The DNA for the CDR3 is TGTGCCAGCAGCTTGGTAGGGCAGGGGGAGTACCAAGAGACCCAGTACTTC. It translates to CASSLVGQGEYQETQYF. The chain combines TRBV5-4 with TRBJ2-5; 7 bases match TRBD1. V shed 0 bases and J 0 bases; nucleotides not matched to a gene: 8. This CDR3 contains 17 residues. Per the germline V gene, CDR1 is SGHNT and CDR2 is YYREEE (reference sequence). The complete variable domain, with remaining parts taken from reference TRBV5-4 and TRBJ2-5, reads ETGVTQSPTHLIKTRGQQVTLRCSSQSGHNTVSWYQQALGQGPQFIFQYYREEENGRGNFPPRFSGLQFPNYSSELNVNALELDDSALYLCASSLVGQGEYQETQYFGPGTRLLVL.